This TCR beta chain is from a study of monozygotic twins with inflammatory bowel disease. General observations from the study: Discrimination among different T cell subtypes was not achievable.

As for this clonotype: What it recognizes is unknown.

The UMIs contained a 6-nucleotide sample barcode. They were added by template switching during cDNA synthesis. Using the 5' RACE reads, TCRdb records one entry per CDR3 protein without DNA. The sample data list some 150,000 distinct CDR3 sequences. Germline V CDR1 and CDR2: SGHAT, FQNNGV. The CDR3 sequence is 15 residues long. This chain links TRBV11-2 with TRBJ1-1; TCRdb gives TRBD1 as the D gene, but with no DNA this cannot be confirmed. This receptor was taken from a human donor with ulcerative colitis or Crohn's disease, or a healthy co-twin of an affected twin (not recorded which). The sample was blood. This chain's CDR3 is CASSLWTGENTEAFF.